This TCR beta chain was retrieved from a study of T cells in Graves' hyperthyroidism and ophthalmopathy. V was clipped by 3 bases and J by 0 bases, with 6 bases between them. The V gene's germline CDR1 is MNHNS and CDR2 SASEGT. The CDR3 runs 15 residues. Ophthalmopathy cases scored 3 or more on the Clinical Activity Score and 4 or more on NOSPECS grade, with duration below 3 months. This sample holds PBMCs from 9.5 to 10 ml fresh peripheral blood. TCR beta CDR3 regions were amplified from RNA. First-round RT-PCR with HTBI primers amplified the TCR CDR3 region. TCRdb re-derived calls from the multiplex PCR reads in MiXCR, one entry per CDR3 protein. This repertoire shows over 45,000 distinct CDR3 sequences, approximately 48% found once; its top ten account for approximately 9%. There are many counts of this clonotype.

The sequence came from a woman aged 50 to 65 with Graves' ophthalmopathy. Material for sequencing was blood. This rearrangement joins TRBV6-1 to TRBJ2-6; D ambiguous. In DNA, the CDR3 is TGTGCCAGCAGTGAGAGCAGCTCTGGGGCCAACGTCCTGACTTTC. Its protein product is CASSESSSGANVLTF.